Sequencing of this TCR beta chain was carried out in a study of blood T cell repertoires in COVID-19. Study in general: COVID-19 samples from acute and convalescent phases originated in the United States, Italy and Spain.

Authors' methods: How many nucleated cells were present was estimated from reference gene primer amplification. Profiled with immunoSEQ multiplex PCR; TCRdb holds only in-frame clones, not every one. V, J and clone size are taken as reported in that table, and D and trimming were inferred from the DNA itself. The table lists more than 25,000 clones, 89% of them singletons, with approximately 0.55% in the top ten. This clone showed up just once. Germline loops: CDR1 SGHVS, CDR2 FQNEAQ. CDR3 length: 15 residues. Trimming removed 3 bases from V and 6 bases from J; junction bases left unmatched: 10. Specimen: peripheral blood. This rearrangement joins TRBV7-8 to TRBJ1-2; 7 nucleotides line up with TRBD1. The sequence was obtained from a woman aged 40 to 49 with active or convalescent COVID-19. The CDR3 sequence: CASSFTGAGEDGYTF. The CDR3 DNA sequence: TGTGCCAGCAGCTTTACAGGGGCCGGGGAGGATGGCTACACCTTC.